Below are 10 T cell receptor beta chains sequenced from a single sample in a study of Ad26.COV2.S vaccination and SARS-CoV-2 variants. Measured with immunoSEQ multiplex PCR; TCRdb has only the in-frame clones, and not every one. This sample has approximately 340,000 clones, with 70% to 90% found just once. Treatment reported: some 20 received Ad26.COV2.S at low or high dose, single or two shots; about 5 received placebo; per-sample allocation not given. Sample collection was performed on day 63 after the first vaccine or placebo injection. Here the sequenced sample was peripheral blood, taken in a trial of Ad26.COV2.S vaccine versus placebo. These receptors came from a person between 18 and 65 years old who received the Ad26.COV2.S COVID-19 vaccine or a placebo.

The chain couples TRBV7-2 to TRBJ1-3; D not certain. The ends were cut back, 5 bases at V and 5 bases at J, with 13 bases in the middle. The CDR3 has 14 amino acids. In germline, CDR1 is SGHTA, CDR2 FQGNSA. The CDR3 nucleotides read TGTGCCAGCAGCCCTCCATCCAGTAGAAACACCATATATTTT. Translation: CASSPPSSRNTIYF.

The chain carries TRBV10-1 and TRBJ2-3; 7 bases agree with TRBD2. CDR1 is WNHNN, CDR2 SYGVQD, per germline (reference sequence). The CDR3 is 15 amino acids. Unmatched junction bases numbered 9, after V lost 5 bases and J lost 4 bases. CDR3 in amino acids: CASSSSGGVADTQYF. CDR3 DNA sequence: TGCGCCAGCAGTTCTAGCGGAGGAGTCGCAGATACGCAGTATTTT.

There are a few counts of this clone. The V and J genes are TRBV11-3 and TRBJ2-2; D may match TRBD1 or TRBD2 (5 bases each). With 5 bases removed from V and 6 bases from J, the gap between germline ends came to 13 bases. This CDR3 is 14 amino acids long. The germline V gene encodes CDR1 SGHNT and CDR2 YENEEA. The CDR3 protein is CASSTGGDSGELFF. The CDR3 DNA follows: TGTGCCAGCAGCACTGGGGGTGATTCCGGGGAGCTGTTTTTT.

V and J are TRBV13 and TRBJ1-6; 10 positions agree with TRBD1. Germline V gene sequence: CDR1 PRHDT, CDR2 FYEKMQ (reference sequence). The CDR3 spans 17 residues. The V gene end was trimmed by 5 bases and the J gene end by 5 bases; junction bases not matched to a gene: 9. The chain's CDR3 is CASSPRDRGFNNSPLHF. The CDR3 nucleotides read TGTGCCAGCAGCCCCCGGGACAGGGGATTTAATAATTCACCCCTCCACTTT. The variable domain in full, completed from reference TRBV13 and TRBJ1-6, reads AAGVIQSPRHLIKEKRETATLKCYPIPRHDTVYWYQQGPGQDPQFLISFYEKMQSDKGSIPDRFSAQQFSDYHSELNMSSLELGDSALYFCASSPRDRGFNNSPLHFGNGTRLTVT.

This chain uses TRBV28 with TRBJ2-1; tentative D call: TRBD1 (5 bases). Trimming left V 3 bases short and J 8 bases short, with 11 bases between. The CDR3 has 13 amino acids. Germline CDR1 reads MDHEN; CDR2 reads SYDVKM. The CDR3 protein is CASSFTTVDEQFF. Here the CDR3 DNA reads TGTGCCAGCAGTTTTACGACAGTGGATGAGCAGTTCTTC.

The rearrangement uses TRBV3-1 (or the pseudogene TRBV3-2) and TRBJ2-3; D is perhaps TRBD1 or TRBD2 (5 bases each). Germline lookup yields CDR1 LGHDT and CDR2 YNNKEL (reference sequence). The CDR3 consists of 15 residues. V shed 6 bases and J shed 2 bases, with 15 bases lying between them. The DNA of the CDR3 is TGTGCCAGCAGTAGATGGGGGACCCACACAGATACGCAGTATTTT. This translates into CASSRWGTHTDTQYF.

The rearrangement links TRBV19 to TRBJ2-2, with 9 bases fitting TRBD2. Germline V gene lookup returns CDR1 LNHDA and CDR2 SQIVND (reference sequence). This CDR3 has 14 amino acids. V lost 8 bases and J lost 9; bases outside the gene matches: 10. The DNA of the CDR3 is TGTGCCAGTTTTGCGGGAGGGCCTCTATGGGAGCTGTTTTTT. Translating gives CASFAGGPLWELFF.

This clone was counted a single time. V is TRBV6-5 and J is TRBJ2-7; D is uncertain. V was cut by 2 bases and J by 0 bases, with 11 bases left in between. Looked up from germline, CDR1 is MNHEY and CDR2 is SVGAGI. The CDR3 has 15 amino acids. The CDR3 DNA reads TGTGCCAGCAGTTACCCCGGAGAACACTCCTACGAGCAGTACTTC. Translated, it gives CASSYPGEHSYEQYF.

This clone has a count of ten or more. The chain links TRBV7-2 to TRBJ1-6, with D perhaps matching TRBD1 (5 bases). Germline V CDR1 and CDR2: SGHTA, FQGNSA. Trimming stripped 5 bases from V and 12 bases from J, with 17 bases between. The length of the CDR3 is 14 residues. The CDR3 DNA reads TGTGCCAGCAGCGCACGGGGACGGAGTCTACCCCTCCACTTT. This sequence encodes CASSARGRSLPLHF. Filled out from reference TRBV7-2 and TRBJ1-6, the complete variable domain reads GAGVSQSPSNKVTEKGKDVELRCDPISGHTALYWYRQSLGQGLEFLIYFQGNSAPDKSGLPSDRFSAERTGGSVSTLTIQRTQQEDSAVYLCASSARGRSLPLHFGNGTRLTVT.

A few counts support this clone. The chain joins TRBV4-3 to TRBJ1-2, with D possibly matching TRBD1 (5 bases). V dropped 1 base and J dropped 8 bases, with 14 bases sitting between them. The CDR3 is 14 amino acids. Germline V lookup: CDR1 LGHNA, CDR2 YSLEER. DNA of the CDR3: TGCGCCAGCAGCCAAGTGGGGTCGCAGGGAGGCTACACCTTC. Protein product: CASSQVGSQGGYTF.